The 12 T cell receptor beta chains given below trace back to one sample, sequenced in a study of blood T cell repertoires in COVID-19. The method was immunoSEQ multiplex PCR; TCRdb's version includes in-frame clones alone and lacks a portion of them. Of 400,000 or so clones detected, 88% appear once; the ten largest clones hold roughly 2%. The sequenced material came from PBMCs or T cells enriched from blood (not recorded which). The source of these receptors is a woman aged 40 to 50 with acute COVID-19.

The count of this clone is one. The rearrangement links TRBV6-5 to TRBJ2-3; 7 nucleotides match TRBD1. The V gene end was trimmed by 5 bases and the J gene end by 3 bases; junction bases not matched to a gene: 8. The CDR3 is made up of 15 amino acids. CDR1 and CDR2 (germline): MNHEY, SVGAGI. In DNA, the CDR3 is TGTGCCAGCAGTCACCCCCGACAGGGAACAGATACGCAGTATTTT. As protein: CASSHPRQGTDTQYF.

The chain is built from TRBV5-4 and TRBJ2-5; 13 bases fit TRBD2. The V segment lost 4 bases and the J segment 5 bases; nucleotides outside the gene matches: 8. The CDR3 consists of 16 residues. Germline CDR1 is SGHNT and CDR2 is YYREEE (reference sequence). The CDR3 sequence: CASSGGLAGWSETQYF. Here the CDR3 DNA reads TGTGCCAGCAGCGGGGGACTAGCGGGGTGGTCTGAGACCCAGTACTTC.

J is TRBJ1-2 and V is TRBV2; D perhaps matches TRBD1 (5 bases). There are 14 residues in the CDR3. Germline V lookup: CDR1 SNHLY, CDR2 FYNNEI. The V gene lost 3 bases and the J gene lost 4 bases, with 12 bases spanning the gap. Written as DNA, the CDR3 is TGTGCCAGCAGTGATCTCGACAGTCGCTATGGCTACACCTTC. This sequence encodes CASSDLDSRYGYTF.

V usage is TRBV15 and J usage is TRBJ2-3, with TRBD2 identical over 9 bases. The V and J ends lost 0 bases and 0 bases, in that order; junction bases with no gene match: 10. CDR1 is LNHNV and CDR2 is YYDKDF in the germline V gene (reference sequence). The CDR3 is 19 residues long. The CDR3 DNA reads TGTGCCACCAGCAGAGAGGTTGCTAGCGGGGTAACTAGCACAGATACGCAGTATTTT. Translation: CATSREVASGVTSTDTQYF. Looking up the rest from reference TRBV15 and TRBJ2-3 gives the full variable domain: DAMVIQNPRYQVTQFGKPVTLSCSQTLNHNVMYWYQQKSSQAPKLLFHYYDKDFNNEADTPDNFQSRRPNTSFCFLDIRSPGLGDTAMYLCATSREVASGVTSTDTQYFGPGTRLTVL.

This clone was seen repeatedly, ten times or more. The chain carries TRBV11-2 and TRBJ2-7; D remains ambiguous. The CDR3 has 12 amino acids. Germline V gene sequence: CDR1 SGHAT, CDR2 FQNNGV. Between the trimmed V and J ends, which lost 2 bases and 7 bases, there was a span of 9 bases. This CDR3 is CASSLHREEQYF. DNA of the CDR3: TGTGCCAGCAGCTTACATCGAGAGGAGCAGTACTTC.

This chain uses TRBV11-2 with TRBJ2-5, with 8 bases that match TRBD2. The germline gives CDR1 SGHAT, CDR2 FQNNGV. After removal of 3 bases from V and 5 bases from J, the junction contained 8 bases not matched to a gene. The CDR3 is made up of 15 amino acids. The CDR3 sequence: CASSFGRGGKETQYF. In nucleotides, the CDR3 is TGTGCCAGCAGCTTCGGTCGGGGGGGCAAGGAGACCCAGTACTTC.

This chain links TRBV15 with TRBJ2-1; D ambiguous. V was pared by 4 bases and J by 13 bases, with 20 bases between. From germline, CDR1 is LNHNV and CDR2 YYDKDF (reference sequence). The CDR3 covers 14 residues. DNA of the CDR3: TGTGCCACCAGCAACAGAAACCAAATGACCTTACAGTTCTTC. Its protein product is CATSNRNQMTLQFF. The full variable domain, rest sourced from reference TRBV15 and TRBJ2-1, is DAMVIQNPRYQVTQFGKPVTLSCSQTLNHNVMYWYQQKSSQAPKLLFHYYDKDFNNEADTPDNFQSRRPNTSFCFLDIRSPGLGDTAMYLCATSNRNQMTLQFFGPGTRLTVL.

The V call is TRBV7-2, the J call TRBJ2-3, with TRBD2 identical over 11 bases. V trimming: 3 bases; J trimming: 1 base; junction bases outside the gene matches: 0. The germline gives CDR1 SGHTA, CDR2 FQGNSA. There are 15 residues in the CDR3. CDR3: CASSLTSGGTDTQYF. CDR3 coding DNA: TGTGCCAGCAGCTTGACTAGCGGGGGCACAGATACGCAGTATTTT. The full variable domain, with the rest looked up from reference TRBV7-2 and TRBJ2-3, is GAGVSQSPSNKVTEKGKDVELRCDPISGHTALYWYRQSLGQGLEFLIYFQGNSAPDKSGLPSDRFSAERTGGSVSTLTIQRTQQEDSAVYLCASSLTSGGTDTQYFGPGTRLTVL.

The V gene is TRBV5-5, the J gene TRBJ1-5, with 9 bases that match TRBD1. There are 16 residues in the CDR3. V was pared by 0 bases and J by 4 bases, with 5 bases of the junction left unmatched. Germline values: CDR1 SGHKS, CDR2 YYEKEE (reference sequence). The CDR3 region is CASSLGGQGLNQPQHF. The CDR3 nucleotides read TGTGCCAGCAGCTTGGGGGGACAGGGTTTGAATCAGCCCCAGCATTTT.

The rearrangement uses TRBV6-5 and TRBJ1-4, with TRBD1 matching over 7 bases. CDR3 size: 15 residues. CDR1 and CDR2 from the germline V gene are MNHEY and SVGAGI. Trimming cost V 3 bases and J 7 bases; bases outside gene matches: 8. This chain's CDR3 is CASSYTGQYAEKLFF. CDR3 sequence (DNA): TGTGCCAGCAGTTATACGGGACAGTACGCTGAAAAACTGTTTTTT.

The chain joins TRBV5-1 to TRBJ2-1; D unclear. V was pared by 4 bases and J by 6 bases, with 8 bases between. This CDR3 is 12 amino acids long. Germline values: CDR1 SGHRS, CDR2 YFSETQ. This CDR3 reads CASSSRINEQFF. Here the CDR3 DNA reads TGCGCCAGCAGCAGCCGAATCAATGAGCAGTTCTTC.

The DNA of the CDR3 is TGTGCCAGCAGCCCCCACGCCCCTAGGACCCAGTACTTC. It translates to CASSPHAPRTQYF. This chain uses TRBV12-3 or TRBV12-4 with TRBJ2-5; no definite D call. V was clipped by 6 bases and J by 7 bases, with 15 bases between them. CDR3 length: 13 residues.